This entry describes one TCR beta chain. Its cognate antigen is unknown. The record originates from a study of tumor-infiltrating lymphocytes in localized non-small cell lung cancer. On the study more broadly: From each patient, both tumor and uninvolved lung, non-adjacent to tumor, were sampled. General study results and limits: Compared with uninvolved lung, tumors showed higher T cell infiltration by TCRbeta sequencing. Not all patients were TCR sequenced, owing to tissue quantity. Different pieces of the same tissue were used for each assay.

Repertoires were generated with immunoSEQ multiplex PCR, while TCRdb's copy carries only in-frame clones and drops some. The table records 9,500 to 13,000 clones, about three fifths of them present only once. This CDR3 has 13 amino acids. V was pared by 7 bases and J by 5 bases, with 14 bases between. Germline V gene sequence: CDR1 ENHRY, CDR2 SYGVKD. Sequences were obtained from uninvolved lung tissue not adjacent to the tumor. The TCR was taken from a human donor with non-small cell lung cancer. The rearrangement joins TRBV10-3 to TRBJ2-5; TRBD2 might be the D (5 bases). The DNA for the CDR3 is TGTGCCATCAAAGTGGCGGGCGGCGAGACCCAGTACTTC. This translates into CAIKVAGGETQYF.